This T cell receptor (beta chain) was observed in a study of human T cells and chemical hapten exposure. This clonotype was detected ten times or more. The V gene end was trimmed by 3 bases and the J gene end by 7 bases; junction bases not matched to a gene: 3. This CDR3 region has 14 residues. Per the germline V gene, CDR1 is LGHDT and CDR2 is YNNKEL (reference sequence). The time point here: patch test 2, 6 weeks after DPC sensitization. Stated treatment: therapeutic diphenylcyclopropenone sensitization with weekly scalp DPC. TCRdb reprocessed the RACE reads via MiXCR and lists one record per CDR3 protein. The table has approximately 84,000 distinct CDR3 sequences, around 10% seen once; the top ten hold 1.5% to 2%.

J is TRBJ1-6 and V is TRBV3-1, with TRBD1 matching 7 bases. The sequencing used whole blood, collected in connection with sensitization to the hapten diphenylcyclopropenone (DPC). This sequence originates from a young man with alopecia areata. Some clones in this sample may be carry-over from other donors' samples. CDR3 protein: CASSHRDSNSPLHF. The CDR3, as DNA: TGTGCCAGCAGCCACCGGGACAGCAATTCACCCCTCCACTTT.